This note documents a single TCR beta chain sequence. TCR beta sequencing covered blood CD8+ and CD4+ T cells. Included as multiple sclerosis controls were treatment-naive patients who had stable or active relapsing-remitting disease. While CD8+ and CD4+ T cells were isolated negatively, TEMRA cells were enriched by FACS. Random hexamers served to reverse transcribe about 0.45 to 1 ug RNA. A multiplex approach, immunoSEQ multiplex PCR, amplified TCR beta CDR3 across 54 Vbeta and 13 Jbeta. TCRdb ran MiXCR on the immunoSEQ multiplex PCR reads and lists one entry per CDR3 protein. The sample gives about 400,000 distinct CDR3 sequences, around 85% of which show up once; approximately 0.12% is in the top ten. The CDR3 covers 10 residues. Germline CDR1 is SNHLY and CDR2 is FYNNEI. With 10 bases removed from V and 8 bases from J, the gap between germline ends came to 9 bases. The entry originates in a study of CD8 T cells in Susac syndrome.

The sequenced material came from CD8+ T cells from PBMCs. The sequence derives from a human donor with multiple sclerosis. The V gene is TRBV2, the J gene TRBJ2-1; D is unresolved. CDR3 DNA sequence: TGTGCCACGGTCAAGGATGAGCAGTTCTTC. It is translated as CATVKDEQFF.